This is a list of T cell receptor beta chains from one sample in a study of T cell responses to AZD1222 COVID-19 vaccine. Data came from immunoSEQ multiplex PCR; TCRdb stores just in-frame clones and leaves some out. The data contain about 78,000 clones, approximately 87% of them singletons. The source was peripheral blood, collected 28 days after the second AZD1222 dose. The source is an adult who received the AZD1222 COVID-19 vaccine. Both conserved end residues are part of each CDR3. Fields, in order: J gene, V gene, clone size, D gene, CDR3 protein, CDR3 DNA. A D gene is named only where the DNA matches it firmly. Clone size is stated in some rows and not others, as once, few, many or a class when expanded.

TRBJ1-1 TRBV3-1/TRBV3-2 once TRBD1 CASSQGQGEAFF TGTGCCAGCAGCCAAGGACAGGGTGAAGCTTTCTTT
TRBJ1-1 TRBV11-2 . TRBD1 CASSLGTGVGTEAFF TGTGCCAGCAGCCTTGGGACAGGGGTGGGCACTGAAGCTTTCTTT
TRBJ2-5 TRBV28 once . CASSLLAGRAQYF TGTGCCAGCAGTTTACTCGCCGGGCGGGCCCAGTACTTC
TRBJ2-7 TRBV2 . TRBD2 CASSEVSGVVEQYF TGTGCCAGCAGTGAAGTTAGCGGGGTGGTTGAGCAGTACTTC
TRBJ2-2 TRBV9 . . CASSVTQNTGELFF TGTGCCAGCAGCGTCACTCAGAACACCGGGGAGCTGTTTTTT
TRBJ1-1 TRBV28 . TRBD1 CASWTGGTNTEAFF TGTGCCAGTTGGACAGGGGGAACGAACACTGAAGCTTTCTTT
TRBJ2-3 TRBV18 once . CASRSLTDTQYF TGTGCCAGCCGGAGTTTAACAGATACGCAGTATTTT
TRBJ1-1 TRBV5-6 . . CASSLMQMNTEAFF TGTGCCAGCAGCTTGATGCAAATGAACACTGAAGCTTTCTTT
TRBJ1-2 TRBV6-1 . . CASSEAGSNYGYTF TGTGCCAGCAGTGAAGCGGGCAGTAACTATGGCTACACCTTC
TRBJ2-7 TRBV7-9 . . CASSQTDGPYEQYF TGTGCCAGCAGCCAAACAGACGGACCCTACGAGCAGTACTTC
TRBJ2-2 TRBV7-2 . . CASRPPRRGTGELFF TGTGCCAGCAGACCCCCTAGGAGGGGGACCGGGGAGCTGTTTTTT
TRBJ1-5 TRBV10-3 . . CAISESGVGSNQPQHF TGTGCCATCAGTGAGTCGGGCGTAGGTAGCAATCAGCCCCAGCATTTT
TRBJ1-6 TRBV2 . TRBD1 CASSEHRGRSPLHF TGTGCCAGCAGTGAACACAGGGGGCGATCACCCCTCCACTTT
TRBJ2-7 TRBV6-5 . . CASSPIAVEQYF TGTGCCAGCAGTCCCATAGCCGTCGAGCAGTACTTC
TRBJ1-4 TRBV2 . TRBD1 CASKLGQRNEKLFF TGTGCCAGCAAACTGGGACAGCGAAACGAAAAACTGTTTTTT
TRBJ2-5 TRBV5-4 . TRBD2 CASSLVSGGTQYF TGTGCCAGCAGCTTGGTATCGGGGGGGACCCAGTACTTC
TRBJ1-1 TRBV3-1/TRBV3-2 . TRBD1 CASSLGTGTEAFF TGTGCCAGCAGCCTGGGGACAGGCACTGAAGCTTTCTTT
TRBJ1-4 TRBV7-8 once . CASSFRSPLALFF TGTGCCAGCAGCTTTAGGTCGCCCCTCGCACTGTTTTTT
TRBJ1-6 TRBV10-3 . . CATLEGVNSPLHF TGTGCCACCCTGGAGGGGGTGAATTCACCCCTCCACTTT
TRBJ2-7 TRBV4-1 . . CASSQLDTGYEQYF TGCGCCAGCAGCCAATTGGACACTGGCTACGAGCAGTACTTC
TRBJ1-1 TRBV11-2 . . CASSFGGRSEAFF TGTGCCAGCAGCTTCGGGGGAAGGAGTGAAGCTTTCTTT
TRBJ1-3 TRBV7-8 . TRBD1 CASSLADRGLGNTIYF TGTGCCAGCAGCTTAGCGGACAGGGGGCTTGGAAACACCATATATTTT
TRBJ1-5 TRBV4-1 . . CASSQPGGINQPQHF TGCGCCAGCAGCCAGCCTGGGGGGATCAATCAGCCCCAGCATTTT
TRBJ1-1 TRBV9 . . CASSPSLGRTGTEAFF TGTGCCAGCAGCCCAAGCCTCGGACGGACTGGGACTGAAGCTTTCTTT
TRBJ2-7 TRBV19 once . CASSIGSTGSYEQYF TGTGCCAGTAGTATAGGTTCTACCGGATCCTACGAGCAGTACTTC
TRBJ2-1 TRBV5-1 . TRBD2 CASRAGTTEFF TGCGCCAGCAGAGCGGGGACTACTGAGTTCTTC
TRBJ1-4 TRBV5-1 . . CASSRTATNEKLFF TGCGCCAGCAGCCGGACAGCAACTAATGAAAAACTGTTTTTT
TRBJ2-7 TRBV20-1 . . CSASKTAPYEQYF TGCAGTGCTAGTAAGACGGCCCCCTACGAGCAGTACTTC
TRBJ1-3 TRBV5-6 . . CASSYERQFSGNTIYF TGTGCCAGCAGCTACGAAAGACAGTTCTCTGGAAACACCATATATTTT
TRBJ1-1 TRBV5-1 . TRBD1 CASSSSRQGLTNTEAFF TGCGCCAGCAGCAGTAGCAGACAGGGACTAACGAACACTGAAGCTTTCTTT
TRBJ2-3 TRBV5-1 . TRBD2 CASSLASQLAAGTDTQYF TGCGCCAGCAGCTTGGCCTCACAACTAGCGGCGGGCACAGATACGCAGTATTTT
TRBJ1-6 TRBV25-1 . . CASSERERNSPLHF TGTGCCAGCAGTGAAAGGGAACGAAATTCACCCCTCCACTTT
TRBJ1-5 TRBV7-6 . . CASSPTPFAGTTGQPQHF TGTGCCAGCAGTCCAACGCCATTTGCCGGGACAACGGGTCAGCCCCAGCATTTT
TRBJ2-7 TRBV7-2 once . CASSPRDSKGSYEQYF TGTGCCAGCAGCCCCCGCGACAGTAAAGGGTCCTACGAGCAGTACTTC
TRBJ2-7 TRBV5-1 . TRBD2 CASSPPSGGAGEQYF TGCGCCAGCAGCCCCCCTAGCGGGGGGGCCGGCGAGCAGTACTTC
TRBJ1-1 TRBV6-1 . TRBD1 CASSERGQGIRAFF TGTGCCAGCAGTGAACGGGGACAGGGCATTCGAGCTTTCTTT
TRBJ2-3 TRBV9 . . CASSVGWGPSDTQYF TGTGCCAGCAGCGTAGGGTGGGGCCCCTCAGATACGCAGTATTTT
TRBJ2-3 TRBV5-4 . . CASSLAGSGDTQYF TGTGCCAGCAGCTTGGCCGGCTCGGGGGATACGCAGTATTTT